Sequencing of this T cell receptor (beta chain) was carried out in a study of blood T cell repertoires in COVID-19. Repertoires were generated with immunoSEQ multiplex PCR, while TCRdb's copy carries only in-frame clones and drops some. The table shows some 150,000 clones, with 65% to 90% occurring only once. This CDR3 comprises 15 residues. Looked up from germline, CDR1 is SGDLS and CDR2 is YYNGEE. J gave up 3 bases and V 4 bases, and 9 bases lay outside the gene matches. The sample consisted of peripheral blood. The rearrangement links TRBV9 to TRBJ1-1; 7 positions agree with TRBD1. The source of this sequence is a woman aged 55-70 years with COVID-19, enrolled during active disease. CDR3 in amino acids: CASSTTGEAYTEAFF. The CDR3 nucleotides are TGTGCCAGCAGCACAACAGGGGAGGCTTACACTGAAGCTTTCTTT.